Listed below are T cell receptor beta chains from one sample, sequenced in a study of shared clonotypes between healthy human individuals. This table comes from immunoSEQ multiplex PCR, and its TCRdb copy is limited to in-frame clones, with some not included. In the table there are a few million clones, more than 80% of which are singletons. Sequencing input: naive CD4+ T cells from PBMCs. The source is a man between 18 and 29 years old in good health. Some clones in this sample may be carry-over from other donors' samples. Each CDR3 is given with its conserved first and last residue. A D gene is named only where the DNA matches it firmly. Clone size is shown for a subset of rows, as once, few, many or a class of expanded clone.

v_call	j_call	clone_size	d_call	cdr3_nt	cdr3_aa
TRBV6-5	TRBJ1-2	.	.	TGTGCCAGCAGTTCCGGGTATGGCTACACCTTC	CASSSGYGYTF
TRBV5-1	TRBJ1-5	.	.	TGCGCCAGCAGTAGAGCCCCGGAGGAGCAGCCCCAGCATTTT	CASSRAPEEQPQHF
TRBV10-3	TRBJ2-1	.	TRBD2	TGTGCCATCAGTGACAGAGGACCTAGCGGAGATGAGCAGTTCTTC	CAISDRGPSGDEQFF
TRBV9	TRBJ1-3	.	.	TGTGCCAGCAGTGTCGGGGGACCAACCTACTCTGGAAACACCATATATTTT	CASSVGGPTYSGNTIYF
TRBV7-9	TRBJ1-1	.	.	TGTGCCAGCAGCTTTGAGGGAGGCGGCACTGAAGCTTTCTTT	CASSFEGGGTEAFF
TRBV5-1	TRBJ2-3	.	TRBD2	TGCGCCAGCAGCTTGGCTCTAGCGGGACTTCGGACAGATACGCAGTATTTT	CASSLALAGLRTDTQYF
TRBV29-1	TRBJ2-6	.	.	TGCAGCGTTGGAGGGGAAATACTTTACTCTGGGGCCAACGTCCTGACTTTC	CSVGGEILYSGANVLTF
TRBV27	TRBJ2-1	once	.	TGTGCCAGCAGTGATTTCCGCAAGCAGTTCTTC	CASSDFRKQFF
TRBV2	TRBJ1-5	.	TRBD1	TGTGCCAGCAGCACAAAGGGACAGCGAGCGAGCAATCAGCCCCAGCATTTT	CASSTKGQRASNQPQHF
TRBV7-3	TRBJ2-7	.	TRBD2	TGTGCCAGCAGCCCGCGGACTAGCAGCTCCTACGAGCAGTACTTC	CASSPRTSSSYEQYF
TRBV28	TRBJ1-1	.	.	TGTGCCAGCAGTTTAGGTGGGGCAGGTAACACTGAAGCTTTCTTT	CASSLGGAGNTEAFF
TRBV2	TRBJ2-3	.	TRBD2	TGTGCCAGCAGTGTTACCCGGACTAGCGGAAGGTGGGATACGCAGTATTTT	CASSVTRTSGRWDTQYF
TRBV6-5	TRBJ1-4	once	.	TGTGCCAGCAGTTACCGACAGACAACTAATGAAAAACTGTTTTTT	CASSYRQTTNEKLFF
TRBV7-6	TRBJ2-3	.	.	TGTGCCAGCAGCTTAGCAACAGATACGCAGTATTTT	CASSLATDTQYF
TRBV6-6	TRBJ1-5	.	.	TGTGCCAGCAGCGCACGTAGGGGCGCCGGCAATCAGCCCCAGCATTTT	CASSARRGAGNQPQHF
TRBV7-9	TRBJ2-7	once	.	TGTGCCAGCAGCTTCACAGGGACCGGAGGCGAGCAGTACTTC	CASSFTGTGGEQYF
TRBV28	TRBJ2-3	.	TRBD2	TGTGCCAGCAGCCTGACATACATCCTCGTAGCGGGCCACACAGATACGCAGTATTTT	CASSLTYILVAGHTDTQYF
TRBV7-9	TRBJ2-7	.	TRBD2	TGTGCCAGCGCACTAGCGGGGACCTACGAGCAGTACTTC	CASALAGTYEQYF
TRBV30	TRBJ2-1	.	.	TGTGCCTGGAGTCAAGACAATGAGCAGTTCTTC	CAWSQDNEQFF
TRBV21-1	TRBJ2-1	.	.	TGTGCCAGCAGCAAAGGAATCGGGGTCGGGCAGTTCTTC	CASSKGIGVGQFF
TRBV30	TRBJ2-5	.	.	TGTGCCTGGAGTGAAGGGTCCAAAGAGACCCAGTACTTC	CAWSEGSKETQYF
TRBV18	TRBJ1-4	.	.	TGTGCCAGCTCACCACGGGGAGAGACTAATGAAAAACTGTTTTTT	CASSPRGETNEKLFF
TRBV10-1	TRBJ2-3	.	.	TGCGCCAGCAGTGGTGGGAGGACAGATACGCAGTATTTT	CASSGGRTDTQYF
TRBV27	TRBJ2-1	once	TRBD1	TGTGCCAGCAGTTCCGGGACAGGGGCGGGTAATGAGCAGTTCTTC	CASSSGTGAGNEQFF
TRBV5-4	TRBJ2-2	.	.	TGTGCCAGCAGCTCTTTCGGGACCGCCGACGGGGAGCTGTTTTTT	CASSSFGTADGELFF
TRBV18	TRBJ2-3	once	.	TGTGCCAGCTCACAAGGAGGGGATACGCAGTATTTT	CASSQGGDTQYF
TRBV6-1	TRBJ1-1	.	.	TGTGCCAGCAGCGCCAACCGACAGGTGAACACTGAAGCTTTCTTT	CASSANRQVNTEAFF
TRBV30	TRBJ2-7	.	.	TGTGCCTGGAGTGGCGGGCTTGAGGAGGAGCAGTACTTC	CAWSGGLEEEQYF
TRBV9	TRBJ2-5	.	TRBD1	TGTGCCAGCAGCGTGACCGGGACAGTGGGTGCAGGACAAGAGACCCAGTACTTC	CASSVTGTVGAGQETQYF